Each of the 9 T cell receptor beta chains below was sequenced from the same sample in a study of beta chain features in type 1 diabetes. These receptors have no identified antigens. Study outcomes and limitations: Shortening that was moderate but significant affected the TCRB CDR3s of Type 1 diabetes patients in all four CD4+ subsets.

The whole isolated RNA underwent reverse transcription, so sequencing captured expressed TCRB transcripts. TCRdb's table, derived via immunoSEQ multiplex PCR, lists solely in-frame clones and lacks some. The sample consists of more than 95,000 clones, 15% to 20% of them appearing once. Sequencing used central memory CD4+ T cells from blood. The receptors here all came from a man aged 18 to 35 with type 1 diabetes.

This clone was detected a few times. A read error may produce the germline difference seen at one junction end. The CDR3 protein is CASSSTQGPRVF. The CDR3, as DNA: TGTGCCAGCAGTTCAACCCAGGGACCGCGGGTCTTC. V and J are TRBV7-2 and TRBJ2-1; D possibly matches TRBD1 or TRBD2 (5 bases each). Germline V gene lookup returns CDR1 SGHTA and CDR2 FQGNSA. This CDR3 has 12 amino acids.

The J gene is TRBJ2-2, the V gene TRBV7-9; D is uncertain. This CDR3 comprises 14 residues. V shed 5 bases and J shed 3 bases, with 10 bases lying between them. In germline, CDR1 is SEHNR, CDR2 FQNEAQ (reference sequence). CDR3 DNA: TGTGCCAGCAGCCCCACTCGGGACACCGGGGAGCTGTTTTTT. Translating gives CASSPTRDTGELFF.

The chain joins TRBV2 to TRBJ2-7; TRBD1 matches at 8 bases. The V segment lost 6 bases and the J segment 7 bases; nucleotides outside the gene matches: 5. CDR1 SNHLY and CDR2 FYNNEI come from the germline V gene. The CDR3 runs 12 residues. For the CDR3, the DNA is TGTGCCAGCAGGGGGACAGGTTCGGAGCAGTACTTC. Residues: CASRGTGSEQYF.

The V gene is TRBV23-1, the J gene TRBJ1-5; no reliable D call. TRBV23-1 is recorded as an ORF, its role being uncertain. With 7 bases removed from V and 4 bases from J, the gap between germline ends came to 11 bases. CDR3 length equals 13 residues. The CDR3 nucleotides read TGCGCCAGCACTGTCCTTAGGAATCAGCCCCAGCATTTT. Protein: CASTVLRNQPQHF.

The CDR3 sequence: CASSWGGVLSYEQYF. CDR3 DNA: TGTGCCAGCAGCTGGGGCGGGGTTCTATCCTACGAGCAGTACTTC. The rearrangement joins TRBV7-2 to TRBJ2-5; a weak D match, TRBD2 (6 bases). The DNA end is more similar to TRBJ2-7, so the J call may be wrong. Germline CDR1 and CDR2: SGHTA and FQGNSA. This CDR3 spans 15 amino acids.

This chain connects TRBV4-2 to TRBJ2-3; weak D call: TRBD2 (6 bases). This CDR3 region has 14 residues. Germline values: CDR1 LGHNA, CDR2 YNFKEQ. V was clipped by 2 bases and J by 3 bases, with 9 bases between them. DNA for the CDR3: TGTGCCAGCAGCCAAACGGGGGTGACAGATACGCAGTATTTT. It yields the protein CASSQTGVTDTQYF.

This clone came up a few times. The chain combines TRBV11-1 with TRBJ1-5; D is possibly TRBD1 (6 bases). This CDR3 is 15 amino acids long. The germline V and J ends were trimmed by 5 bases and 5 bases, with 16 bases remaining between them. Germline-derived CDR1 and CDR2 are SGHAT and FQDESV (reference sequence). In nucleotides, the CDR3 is TGTGCCAGCAGCGAGGACAGTGGAGGAGATCAGCCCCAGCATTTT. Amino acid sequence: CASSEDSGGDQPQHF.

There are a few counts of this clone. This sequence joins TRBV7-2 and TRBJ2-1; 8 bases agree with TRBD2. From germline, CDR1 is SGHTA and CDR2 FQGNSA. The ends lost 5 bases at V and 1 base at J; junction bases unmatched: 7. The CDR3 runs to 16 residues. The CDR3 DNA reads TGTGCCAGCAGCACCCGTAGCGGGGCTTCCTACAATGAGCAGTTCTTC. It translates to CASSTRSGASYNEQFF.

In DNA, the CDR3 is TGTGCCAGCAGCTCTATCCTAGCGGGTCAAGAGACCCAGTACTTC. Amino acids: CASSSILAGQETQYF. The chain combines TRBV14 with TRBJ2-5; the match to TRBD2 covers 8 bases. The germline CDR1 and CDR2 sequences are SGHDN and FVKESK. V was clipped by 5 bases and J by 2 bases; unmatched bases: 7. The CDR3 is 15 amino acids.